Each of the 6 T cell receptor beta chains below was sequenced from the same sample in a study of OX40 agonist ivuxolimab in advanced cancers. To prepare the library, the immunoSEQ multiplex PCR assay was applied. Entries here come from immuneACCESS through TCRdb and include only in-frame sequences with V and J called. Some clones fail to appear in such tables; in the studies checked, an unresolved V gene covers under half of the shortfall, and the cause of the remainder is unknown. This sample holds about 26,000 clones; around four fifths were observed only once. About 26% of the sample comes from the top ten. The source was CD4+ or CD8+ T cells sorted from blood, collected in a trial of the OX40 agonist ivuxolimab. These receptor sequences come from an adult with an advanced solid tumor such as melanoma, head and neck, liver or kidney cancer.

V usage is TRBV27 and J usage is TRBJ1-5; D perhaps matches TRBD1 (5 bases). Trimming removed 5 bases at V and 1 base at J, with 9 bases between. This CDR3 region has 14 residues. From germline, CDR1 is MNHEY and CDR2 SMNVEV (reference sequence). The chain's CDR3 is CASSTGPSNQPQHF. DNA of the CDR3: TGTGCCAGCAGTACAGGTCCAAGCAATCAGCCCCAGCATTTT.

The chain uses TRBV28 and TRBJ1-1; 8 nucleotides align to TRBD1. CDR1 is MDHEN, CDR2 SYDVKM, per germline. CDR3 length equals 14 residues. Trimming removed 5 bases from V and 4 bases from J; junction bases left unmatched: 6. In DNA, the CDR3 is TGTGCCAGCAGTCCTAGGACAGGGAGCACTGAAGCTTTCTTT. It codes for CASSPRTGSTEAFF.

The rearrangement uses TRBV9 and TRBJ1-5; D uncertain. CDR3 length: 13 residues. Germline V CDR1 and CDR2: SGDLS, YYNGEE. The V and J ends lost 0 bases and 11 bases respectively, with 12 bases between them. DNA of the CDR3: TGTGCCAGCAGCGTAGTCAGTCTGCGATCCCAGCATTTT. This codes for CASSVVSLRSQHF.

The chain combines TRBV27 with TRBJ2-1, with 7 bases aligning to TRBD2. The J segment lost 0 bases and the V segment lost 2 bases, leaving 1 base of the junction unmatched. Germline-derived CDR1 and CDR2 are MNHEY and SMNVEV (reference sequence). The CDR3 has 15 amino acids. The CDR3 here is CASSLSGTSYNEQFF. Written as DNA, the CDR3 is TGTGCCAGCAGTTTAAGCGGGACCTCCTACAATGAGCAGTTCTTC.

The chain links TRBV9 to TRBJ2-7; TRBD1 matches at 9 bases. Looked up from germline, CDR1 is SGDLS and CDR2 is YYNGEE. The trim removed 4 bases at V and 5 bases at J, leaving 7 bases unmatched. The CDR3 runs to 14 residues. This chain's CDR3 is CASSPRDRVDEQYF. Written as DNA, the CDR3 is TGTGCCAGCAGCCCACGGGACAGGGTAGACGAGCAGTACTTC. Using reference TRBV9 and TRBJ2-7 for the parts outside the CDR3, the full variable domain is DSGVTQTPKHLITATGQRVTLRCSPRSGDLSVYWYQQSLDQGLQFLIQYYNGEERAKGNILERFSAQQFPDLHSELNLSSLELGDSALYFCASSPRDRVDEQYFGPGTRLTVT.

The chain is built from TRBV13 and TRBJ1-2; 9 bases align to TRBD1. With 6 bases clipped from V and 2 bases from J, the junction kept 4 bases outside the gene matches. CDR1 PRHDT and CDR2 FYEKMQ come from the germline V gene (reference sequence). CDR3 size: 14 residues. This CDR3 reads CASRGQGPNYGYTF. The DNA of the CDR3 is TGTGCCAGCAGAGGACAGGGGCCCAACTATGGCTACACCTTC.